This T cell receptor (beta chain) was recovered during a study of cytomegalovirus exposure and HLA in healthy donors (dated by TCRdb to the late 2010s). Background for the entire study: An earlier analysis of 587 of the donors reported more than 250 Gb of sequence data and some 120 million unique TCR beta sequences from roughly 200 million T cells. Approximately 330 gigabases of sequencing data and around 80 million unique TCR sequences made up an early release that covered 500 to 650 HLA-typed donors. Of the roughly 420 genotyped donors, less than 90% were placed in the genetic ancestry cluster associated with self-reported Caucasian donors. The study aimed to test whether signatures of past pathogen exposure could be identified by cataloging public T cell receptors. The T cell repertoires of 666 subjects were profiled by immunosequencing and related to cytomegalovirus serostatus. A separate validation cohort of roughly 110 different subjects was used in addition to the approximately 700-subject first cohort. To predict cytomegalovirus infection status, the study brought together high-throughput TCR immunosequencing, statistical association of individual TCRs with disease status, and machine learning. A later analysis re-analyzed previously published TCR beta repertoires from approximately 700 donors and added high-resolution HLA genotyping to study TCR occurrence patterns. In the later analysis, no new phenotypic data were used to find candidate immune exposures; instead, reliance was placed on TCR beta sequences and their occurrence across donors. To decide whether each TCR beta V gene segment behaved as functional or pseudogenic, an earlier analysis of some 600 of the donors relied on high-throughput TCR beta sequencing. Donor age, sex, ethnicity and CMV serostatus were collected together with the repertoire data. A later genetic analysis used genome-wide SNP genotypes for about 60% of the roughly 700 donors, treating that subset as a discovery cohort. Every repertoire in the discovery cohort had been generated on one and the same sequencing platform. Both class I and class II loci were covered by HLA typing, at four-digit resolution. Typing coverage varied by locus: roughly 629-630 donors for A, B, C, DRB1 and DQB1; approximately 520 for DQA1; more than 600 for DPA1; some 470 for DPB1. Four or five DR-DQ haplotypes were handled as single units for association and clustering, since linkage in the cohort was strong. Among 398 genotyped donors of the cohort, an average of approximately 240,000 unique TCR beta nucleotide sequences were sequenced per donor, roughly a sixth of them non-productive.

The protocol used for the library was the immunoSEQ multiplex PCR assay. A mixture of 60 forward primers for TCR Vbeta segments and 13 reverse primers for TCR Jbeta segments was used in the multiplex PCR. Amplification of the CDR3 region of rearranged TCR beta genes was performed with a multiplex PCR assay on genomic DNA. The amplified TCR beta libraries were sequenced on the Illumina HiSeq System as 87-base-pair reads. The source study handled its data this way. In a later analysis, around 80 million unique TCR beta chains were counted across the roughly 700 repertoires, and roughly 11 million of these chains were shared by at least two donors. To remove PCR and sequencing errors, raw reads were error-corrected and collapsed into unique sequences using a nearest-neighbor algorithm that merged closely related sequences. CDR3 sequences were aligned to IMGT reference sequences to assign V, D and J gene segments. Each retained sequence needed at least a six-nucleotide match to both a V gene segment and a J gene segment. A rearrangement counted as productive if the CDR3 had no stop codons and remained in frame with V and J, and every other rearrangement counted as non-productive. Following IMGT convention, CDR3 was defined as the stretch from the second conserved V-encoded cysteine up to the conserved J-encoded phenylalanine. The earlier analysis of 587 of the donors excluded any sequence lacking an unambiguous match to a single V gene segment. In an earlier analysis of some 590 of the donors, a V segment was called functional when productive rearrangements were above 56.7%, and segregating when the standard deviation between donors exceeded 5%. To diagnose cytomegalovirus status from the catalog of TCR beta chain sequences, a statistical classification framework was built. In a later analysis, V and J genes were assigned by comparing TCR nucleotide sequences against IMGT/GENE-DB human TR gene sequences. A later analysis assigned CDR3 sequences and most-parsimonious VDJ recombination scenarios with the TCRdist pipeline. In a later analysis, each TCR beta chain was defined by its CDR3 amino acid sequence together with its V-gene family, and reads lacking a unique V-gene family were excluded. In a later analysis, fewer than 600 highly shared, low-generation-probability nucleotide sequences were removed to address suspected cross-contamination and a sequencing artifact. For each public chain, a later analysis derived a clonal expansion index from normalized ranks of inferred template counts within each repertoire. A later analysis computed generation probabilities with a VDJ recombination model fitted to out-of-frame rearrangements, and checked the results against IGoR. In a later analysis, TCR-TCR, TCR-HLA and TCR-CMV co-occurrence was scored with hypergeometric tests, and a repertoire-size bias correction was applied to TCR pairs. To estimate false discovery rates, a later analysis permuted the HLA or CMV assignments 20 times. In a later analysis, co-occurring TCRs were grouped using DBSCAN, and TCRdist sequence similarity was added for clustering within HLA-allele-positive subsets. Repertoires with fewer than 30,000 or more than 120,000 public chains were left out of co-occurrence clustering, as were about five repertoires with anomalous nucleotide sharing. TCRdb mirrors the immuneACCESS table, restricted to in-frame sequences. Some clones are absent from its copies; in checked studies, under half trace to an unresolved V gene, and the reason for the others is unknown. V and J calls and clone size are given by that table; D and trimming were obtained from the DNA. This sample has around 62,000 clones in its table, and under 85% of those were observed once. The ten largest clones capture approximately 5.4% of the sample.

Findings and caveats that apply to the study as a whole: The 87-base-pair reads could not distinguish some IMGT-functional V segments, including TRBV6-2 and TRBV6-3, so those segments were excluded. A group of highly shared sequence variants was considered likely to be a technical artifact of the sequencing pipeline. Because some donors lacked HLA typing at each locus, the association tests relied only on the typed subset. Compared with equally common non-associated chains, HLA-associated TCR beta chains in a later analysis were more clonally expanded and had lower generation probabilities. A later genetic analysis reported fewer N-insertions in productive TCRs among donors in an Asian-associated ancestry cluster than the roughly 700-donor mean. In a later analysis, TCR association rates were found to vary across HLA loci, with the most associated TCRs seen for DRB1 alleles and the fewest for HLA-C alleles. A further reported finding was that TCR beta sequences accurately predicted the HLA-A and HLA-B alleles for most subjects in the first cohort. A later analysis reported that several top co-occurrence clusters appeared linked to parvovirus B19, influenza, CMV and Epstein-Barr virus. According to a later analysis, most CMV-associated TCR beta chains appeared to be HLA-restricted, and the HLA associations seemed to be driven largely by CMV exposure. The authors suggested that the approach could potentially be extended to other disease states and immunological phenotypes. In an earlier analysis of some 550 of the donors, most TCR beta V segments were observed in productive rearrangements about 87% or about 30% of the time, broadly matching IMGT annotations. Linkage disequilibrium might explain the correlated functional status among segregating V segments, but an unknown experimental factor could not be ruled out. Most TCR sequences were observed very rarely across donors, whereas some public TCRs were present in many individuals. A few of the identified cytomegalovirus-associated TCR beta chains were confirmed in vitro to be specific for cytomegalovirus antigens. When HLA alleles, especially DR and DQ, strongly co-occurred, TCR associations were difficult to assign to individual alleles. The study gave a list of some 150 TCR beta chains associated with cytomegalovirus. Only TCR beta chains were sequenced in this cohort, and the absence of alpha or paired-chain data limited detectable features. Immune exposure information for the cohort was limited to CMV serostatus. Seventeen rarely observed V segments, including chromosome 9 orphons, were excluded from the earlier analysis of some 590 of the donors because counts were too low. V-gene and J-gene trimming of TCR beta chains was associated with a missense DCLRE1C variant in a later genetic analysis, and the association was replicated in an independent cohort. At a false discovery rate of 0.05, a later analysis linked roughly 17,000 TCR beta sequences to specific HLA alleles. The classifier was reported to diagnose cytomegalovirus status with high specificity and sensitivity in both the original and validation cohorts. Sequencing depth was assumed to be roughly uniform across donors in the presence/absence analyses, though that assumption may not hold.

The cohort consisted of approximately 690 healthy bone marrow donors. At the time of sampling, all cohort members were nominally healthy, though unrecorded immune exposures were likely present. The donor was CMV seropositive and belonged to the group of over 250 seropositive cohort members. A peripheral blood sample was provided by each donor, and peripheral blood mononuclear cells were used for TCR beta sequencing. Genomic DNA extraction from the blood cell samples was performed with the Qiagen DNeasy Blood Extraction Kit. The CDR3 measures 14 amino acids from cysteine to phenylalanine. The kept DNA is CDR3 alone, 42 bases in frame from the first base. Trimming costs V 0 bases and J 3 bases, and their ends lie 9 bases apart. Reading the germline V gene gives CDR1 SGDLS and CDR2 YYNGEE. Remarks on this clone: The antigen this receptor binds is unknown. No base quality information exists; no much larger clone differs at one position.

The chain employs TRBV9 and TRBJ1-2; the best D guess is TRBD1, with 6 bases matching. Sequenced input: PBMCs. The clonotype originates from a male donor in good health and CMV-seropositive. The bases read TGTGCCAGCAGCGTAGCGGACAGTGACTATGGCTACACCTTC. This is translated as CASSVADSDYGYTF.